These T cell receptor beta chains were read from a single sample in a study of blood T cell repertoires in COVID-19. Assay: immunoSEQ multiplex PCR; the TCRdb copy retains only in-frame clones and omits some. The sample records some 120,000 clones, more than 70% being singletons. Sequenced sample: peripheral blood. The receptors originated from a man older than 75 with active or convalescent COVID-19. Each CDR3 is given with its conserved first and last residue. The order of the fields is D gene, V gene, clone size, J gene, CDR3 protein, CDR3 DNA. The D gene is left open where the match is weak. The size field is filled for only some rows; it gives once, few, many or a size class.

d_call: -; v_call: TRBV5-4; clone_size: -; j_call: TRBJ2-3; cdr3_aa: CANSLRSDTSTDTQYF; cdr3_nt: TGTGCCAACAGCTTGCGGTCTGATACTAGCACAGATACGCAGTATTTT
d_call: -; v_call: TRBV5-1; clone_size: few; j_call: TRBJ2-2; cdr3_aa: CASSLGQDTGELFF; cdr3_nt: TGCGCCAGCAGCTTGGGCCAGGACACCGGGGAGCTGTTTTTT
d_call: TRBD1; v_call: TRBV4-2; clone_size: -; j_call: TRBJ1-6; cdr3_aa: CASSPGTGDNSPLHF; cdr3_nt: TGTGCCAGCAGTCCTGGGACAGGGGATAATTCACCCCTCCACTTT
d_call: -; v_call: TRBV7-6; clone_size: -; j_call: TRBJ2-7; cdr3_aa: CASSGSFTTGEQYF; cdr3_nt: TGTGCCAGCAGTGGTAGTTTTACAACGGGCGAGCAGTACTTC
d_call: TRBD1; v_call: TRBV7-9; clone_size: few; j_call: TRBJ2-7; cdr3_aa: CASSSVTGFRSYEQYF; cdr3_nt: TGTGCCAGCAGCTCTGTGACAGGGTTCCGATCCTACGAGCAGTACTTC
d_call: TRBD1; v_call: TRBV25-1; clone_size: few; j_call: TRBJ1-4; cdr3_aa: CASSEWEQGEREKLFF; cdr3_nt: TGTGCCAGCAGTGAATGGGAACAGGGGGAGCGGGAAAAACTGTTTTTT
d_call: TRBD1; v_call: TRBV18; clone_size: -; j_call: TRBJ1-2; cdr3_aa: CASSPRGQDGYTF; cdr3_nt: TGTGCCAGCTCACCGAGGGGGCAAGACGGCTACACCTTC
d_call: -; v_call: TRBV5-4; clone_size: -; j_call: TRBJ2-3; cdr3_aa: CASSSGLRQTSTDTQYF; cdr3_nt: TGTGCCAGCAGCTCAGGACTACGCCAGACTAGCACAGATACGCAGTATTTT
d_call: -; v_call: TRBV6-6; clone_size: -; j_call: TRBJ1-3; cdr3_aa: CASARAPGNTIYF; cdr3_nt: TGTGCCAGCGCGCGGGCGCCTGGAAACACCATATATTTT
d_call: -; v_call: TRBV19; clone_size: -; j_call: TRBJ2-5; cdr3_aa: CASSILARGQETQYF; cdr3_nt: TGTGCCAGTAGTATATTGGCCAGGGGCCAAGAGACCCAGTACTTC
d_call: TRBD1; v_call: TRBV6-6; clone_size: -; j_call: TRBJ1-1; cdr3_aa: CASSTQGVPSEAFF; cdr3_nt: TGTGCCAGCAGTACACAGGGGGTTCCCTCTGAAGCTTTCTTT
d_call: -; v_call: TRBV18; clone_size: -; j_call: TRBJ2-5; cdr3_aa: CASSPSIARPGETQYF; cdr3_nt: TGTGCCAGCTCACCCTCCATCGCGCGGCCAGGGGAGACCCAGTACTTC
d_call: TRBD1; v_call: TRBV19; clone_size: -; j_call: TRBJ2-5; cdr3_aa: CASSMLGQGTSAKETQYF; cdr3_nt: TGTGCCAGTAGTATGTTGGGACAGGGTACGAGTGCTAAAGAGACCCAGTACTTC
d_call: -; v_call: TRBV29-1; clone_size: -; j_call: TRBJ2-1; cdr3_aa: CSATGGDEQFF; cdr3_nt: TGCAGCGCTACGGGGGGCGATGAGCAGTTCTTC
d_call: TRBD1; v_call: TRBV11-2; clone_size: few; j_call: TRBJ1-6; cdr3_aa: CASSLGQAQTLHF; cdr3_nt: TGTGCCAGCAGCCTGGGACAGGCCCAAACCCTCCACTTT
d_call: -; v_call: TRBV7-9; clone_size: -; j_call: TRBJ2-2; cdr3_aa: CARGGLDSNTGKLFF; cdr3_nt: TGTGCCAGAGGAGGATTGGACAGCAACACCGGGAAGCTGTTTTTT
d_call: -; v_call: TRBV18; clone_size: -; j_call: TRBJ1-6; cdr3_aa: CASSPWGESYNSPLHF; cdr3_nt: TGTGCCAGCTCACCATGGGGGGAGTCCTATAATTCACCCCTCCACTTT
d_call: TRBD2; v_call: TRBV7-6; clone_size: -; j_call: TRBJ2-3; cdr3_aa: CASSLVSGGATADTQYF; cdr3_nt: TGTGCCAGCAGCTTAGTTAGCGGGGGGGCCACCGCAGATACGCAGTATTTT
d_call: -; v_call: TRBV6-2/TRBV6-3; clone_size: -; j_call: TRBJ2-7; cdr3_aa: CASSGLYEQYF; cdr3_nt: TGTGCCAGCAGCGGCCTCTACGAGCAGTACTTC
d_call: -; v_call: TRBV5-1; clone_size: -; j_call: TRBJ2-6; cdr3_aa: CASSPVAGTGANVLTF; cdr3_nt: TGCGCCAGCAGCCCGGTCGCCGGGACTGGGGCCAACGTCCTGACTTTC
d_call: -; v_call: TRBV27; clone_size: -; j_call: TRBJ1-2; cdr3_aa: CASSLQGGFGGYTF; cdr3_nt: TGTGCCAGCAGTTTACAGGGTGGGTTCGGTGGCTACACCTTC
d_call: TRBD2; v_call: TRBV7-9; clone_size: -; j_call: TRBJ2-1; cdr3_aa: CASSLVGRAGGASYNEQFF; cdr3_nt: TGTGCCAGCAGCTTAGTCGGGAGGGCGGGGGGCGCCTCCTACAATGAGCAGTTCTTC
d_call: TRBD1; v_call: TRBV28; clone_size: -; j_call: TRBJ1-2; cdr3_aa: CASSSPGQGSYGYTF; cdr3_nt: TGTGCCAGCAGTTCCCCCGGACAGGGGTCCTATGGCTACACCTTC
d_call: -; v_call: TRBV7-2; clone_size: -; j_call: TRBJ2-7; cdr3_aa: CASSPDTTSYEQYF; cdr3_nt: TGTGCCAGCAGCCCGGACACCACCTCCTACGAGCAGTACTTC
d_call: -; v_call: TRBV7-2; clone_size: few; j_call: TRBJ2-3; cdr3_aa: CASSPGQSTDTQYF; cdr3_nt: TGTGCCAGCAGCCCGGGACAAAGCACAGATACGCAGTATTTT
d_call: -; v_call: TRBV27; clone_size: once; j_call: TRBJ1-2; cdr3_aa: CASSSSSTVLYGYTF; cdr3_nt: TGTGCCAGCAGTTCCTCCTCGACAGTTCTCTATGGCTACACCTTC
d_call: TRBD2; v_call: TRBV5-4; clone_size: -; j_call: TRBJ2-1; cdr3_aa: CASSSGTSGSSYNEQFF; cdr3_nt: TGTGCCAGCAGCTCCGGGACTAGCGGGAGCTCCTACAATGAGCAGTTCTTC
d_call: TRBD1; v_call: TRBV5-1; clone_size: few; j_call: TRBJ2-5; cdr3_aa: CASSLATGAETQYF; cdr3_nt: TGCGCCAGCAGCTTGGCCACAGGGGCAGAGACCCAGTACTTC
d_call: TRBD1; v_call: TRBV5-1; clone_size: -; j_call: TRBJ1-4; cdr3_aa: CASSTGERHEKLFF; cdr3_nt: TGCGCCAGCAGCACAGGGGAAAGGCATGAAAAACTGTTTTTT
d_call: -; v_call: TRBV15; clone_size: -; j_call: TRBJ1-2; cdr3_aa: CATSSGQKIYYGYTF; cdr3_nt: TGTGCCACCAGCAGCGGACAGAAAATATACTATGGCTACACCTTC
d_call: TRBD2; v_call: TRBV3-1/TRBV3-2; clone_size: -; j_call: TRBJ2-1; cdr3_aa: CASSQVTSGGDNEQFF; cdr3_nt: TGTGCCAGCAGCCAGGTTACTAGCGGGGGGGACAATGAGCAGTTCTTC
d_call: -; v_call: TRBV7-3; clone_size: -; j_call: TRBJ2-7; cdr3_aa: CASSVNEYEQYF; cdr3_nt: TGTGCCAGCAGCGTCAATGAGTACGAGCAGTACTTC
d_call: -; v_call: TRBV12-3/TRBV12-4; clone_size: -; j_call: TRBJ2-1; cdr3_aa: CASSFIDEQFF; cdr3_nt: TGTGCCAGCAGTTTCATTGATGAGCAGTTCTTC
d_call: TRBD1; v_call: TRBV28; clone_size: -; j_call: TRBJ2-7; cdr3_aa: CASSPTRDRGNEQYF; cdr3_nt: TGTGCCAGCAGTCCGACCCGGGACAGGGGAAACGAGCAGTACTTC
d_call: TRBD1; v_call: TRBV4-1; clone_size: -; j_call: TRBJ1-5; cdr3_aa: CASSQLGTGPKGNQPQHF; cdr3_nt: TGCGCCAGCAGCCAACTTGGGACAGGCCCGAAGGGCAATCAGCCCCAGCATTTT
d_call: -; v_call: TRBV10-3; clone_size: -; j_call: TRBJ2-2; cdr3_aa: CAISESAGHAGELFF; cdr3_nt: TGTGCCATCAGTGAGTCGGCAGGGCATGCCGGGGAGCTGTTTTTT
d_call: TRBD1; v_call: TRBV6-5; clone_size: -; j_call: TRBJ1-6; cdr3_aa: CASSYQGTGGNSPLHF; cdr3_nt: TGTGCCAGCAGTTACCAAGGGACAGGAGGAAATTCACCCCTCCACTTT
d_call: TRBD1; v_call: TRBV30; clone_size: few; j_call: TRBJ1-2; cdr3_aa: CAWSVWAGGKDSYGYTF; cdr3_nt: TGTGCCTGGAGTGTATGGGCAGGGGGCAAGGATAGCTATGGCTACACCTTC
d_call: TRBD1; v_call: TRBV10-3; clone_size: -; j_call: TRBJ2-5; cdr3_aa: CAIRSTGQGQETQYF; cdr3_nt: TGTGCCATCAGGTCCACAGGGCAGGGACAGGAGACCCAGTACTTC
d_call: -; v_call: TRBV7-2; clone_size: -; j_call: TRBJ1-2; cdr3_aa: CASSLARIAYGDYGYTF; cdr3_nt: TGTGCCAGCAGCTTAGCGCGGATAGCGTACGGGGACTATGGCTACACCTTC
d_call: TRBD1; v_call: TRBV6-5; clone_size: -; j_call: TRBJ1-2; cdr3_aa: CASRPDRGFYGYTF; cdr3_nt: TGTGCCAGCAGACCCGACAGGGGGTTCTATGGCTACACCTTC
d_call: -; v_call: TRBV11-2; clone_size: -; j_call: TRBJ2-7; cdr3_aa: CASSLGEQVSYEQYF; cdr3_nt: TGTGCCAGCAGCTTAGGGGAACAGGTCTCCTACGAGCAGTACTTC
d_call: TRBD1; v_call: TRBV10-3; clone_size: -; j_call: TRBJ1-6; cdr3_aa: CAISEGTGDSPLHF; cdr3_nt: TGTGCCATCAGTGAGGGGACAGGGGATTCACCCCTCCACTTT
d_call: -; v_call: TRBV7-6; clone_size: -; j_call: TRBJ2-5; cdr3_aa: CASSLGGGAGREETQYF; cdr3_nt: TGTGCCAGCAGCTTAGGCGGAGGGGCAGGTCGAGAGGAGACCCAGTACTTC
d_call: -; v_call: TRBV3-1/TRBV3-2; clone_size: -; j_call: TRBJ1-6; cdr3_aa: CASSQDPAGYYNSPLHF; cdr3_nt: TGTGCCAGCAGCCAAGACCCCGCAGGATACTATAATTCACCCCTCCACTTT
d_call: -; v_call: TRBV3-1/TRBV3-2; clone_size: -; j_call: TRBJ2-5; cdr3_aa: CASSQRSSAPQETQYF; cdr3_nt: TGTGCCAGCAGCCAAAGGTCGAGCGCCCCCCAAGAGACCCAGTACTTC